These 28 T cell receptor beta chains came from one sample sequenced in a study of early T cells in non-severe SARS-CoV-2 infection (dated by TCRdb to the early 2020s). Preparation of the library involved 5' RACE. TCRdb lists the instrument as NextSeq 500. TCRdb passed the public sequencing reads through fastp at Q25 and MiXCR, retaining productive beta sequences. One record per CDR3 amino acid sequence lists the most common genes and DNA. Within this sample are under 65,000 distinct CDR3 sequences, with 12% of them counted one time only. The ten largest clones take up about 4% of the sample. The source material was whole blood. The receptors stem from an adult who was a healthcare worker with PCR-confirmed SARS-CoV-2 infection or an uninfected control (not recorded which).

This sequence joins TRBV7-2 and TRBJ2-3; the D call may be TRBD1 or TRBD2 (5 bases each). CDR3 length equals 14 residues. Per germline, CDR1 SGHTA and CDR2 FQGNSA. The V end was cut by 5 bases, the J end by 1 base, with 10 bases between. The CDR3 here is CASSQRDGTDTQYF. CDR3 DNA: TGTGCCAGCAGCCAGAGGGACGGCACAGATACGCAGTATTTT.

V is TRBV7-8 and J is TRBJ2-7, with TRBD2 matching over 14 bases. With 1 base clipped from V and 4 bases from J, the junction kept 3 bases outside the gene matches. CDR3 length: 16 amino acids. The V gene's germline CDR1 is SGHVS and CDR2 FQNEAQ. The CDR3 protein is CASSLGWTSGRYEQYF. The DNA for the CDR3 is TGTGCCAGCAGCTTAGGCTGGACTAGCGGGAGGTACGAGCAGTACTTC.

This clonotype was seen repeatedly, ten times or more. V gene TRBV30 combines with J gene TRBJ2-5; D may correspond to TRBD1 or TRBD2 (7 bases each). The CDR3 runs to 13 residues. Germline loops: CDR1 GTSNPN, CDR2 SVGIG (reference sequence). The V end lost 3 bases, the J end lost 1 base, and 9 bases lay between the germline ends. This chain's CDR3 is CAWSRGGQETQYF. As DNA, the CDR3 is TGTGCCTGGAGCAGGGGGGGCCAAGAGACCCAGTACTTC.

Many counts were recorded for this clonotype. The CDR3 loop reads CASSRRDEKFF. The CDR3 DNA reads as TGTGCCAGCTCCAGGCGGGACGAGAAGTTCTTC. V usage is TRBV6-5 and J usage is TRBJ2-1, with TRBD2 as a possible D gene (6 bases). Germline CDR1 MNHEY, CDR2 SVGAGI. CDR3 length equals 11 residues. V was clipped by 8 bases and J by 14 bases, with 16 bases between them.

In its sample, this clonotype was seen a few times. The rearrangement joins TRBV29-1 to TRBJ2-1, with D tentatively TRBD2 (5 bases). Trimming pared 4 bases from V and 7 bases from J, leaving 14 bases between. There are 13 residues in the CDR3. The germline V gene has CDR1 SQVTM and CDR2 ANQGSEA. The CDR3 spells CSVVTVRENEQFF. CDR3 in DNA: TGCAGCGTTGTAACTGTGAGGGAAAATGAGCAGTTCTTC.

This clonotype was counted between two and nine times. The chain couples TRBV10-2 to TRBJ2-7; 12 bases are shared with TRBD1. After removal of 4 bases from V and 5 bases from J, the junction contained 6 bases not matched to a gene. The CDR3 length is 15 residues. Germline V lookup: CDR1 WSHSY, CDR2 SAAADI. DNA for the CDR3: TGCGCCAGCAGTGGGGACAGGGGGCTGAGGGACGAGCAGTACTTC. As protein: CASSGDRGLRDEQYF.

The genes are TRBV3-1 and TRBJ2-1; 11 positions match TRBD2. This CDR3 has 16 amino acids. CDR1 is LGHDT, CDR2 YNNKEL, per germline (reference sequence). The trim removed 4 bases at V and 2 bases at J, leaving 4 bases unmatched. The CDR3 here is CASSPSSGRAYNEQFF. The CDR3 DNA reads TGTGCCAGCAGCCCTAGTAGCGGGAGGGCCTACAATGAGCAGTTCTTC.

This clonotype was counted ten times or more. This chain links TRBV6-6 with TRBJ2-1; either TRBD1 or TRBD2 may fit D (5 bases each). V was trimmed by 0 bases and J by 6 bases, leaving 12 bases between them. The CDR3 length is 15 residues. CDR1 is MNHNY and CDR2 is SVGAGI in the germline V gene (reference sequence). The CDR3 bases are TGTGCCAGCAGTTACTCGGGGGAGACGGCCAATGAGCAGTTCTTC. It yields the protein CASSYSGETANEQFF.

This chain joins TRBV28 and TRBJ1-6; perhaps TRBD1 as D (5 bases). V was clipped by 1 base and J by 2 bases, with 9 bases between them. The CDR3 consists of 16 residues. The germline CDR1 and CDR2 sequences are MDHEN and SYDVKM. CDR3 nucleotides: TGTGCCAGCAGTTTATCAGGGAAGACCTATAATTCACCCCTCCACTTT. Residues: CASSLSGKTYNSPLHF.

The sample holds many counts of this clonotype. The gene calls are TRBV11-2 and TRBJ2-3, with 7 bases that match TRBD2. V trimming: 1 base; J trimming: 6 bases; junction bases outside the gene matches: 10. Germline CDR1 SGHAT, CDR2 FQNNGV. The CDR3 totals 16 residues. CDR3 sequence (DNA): TGTGCCAGCAGCTTAGGCCCGGGAGGAGGTACCGATACGCAGTATTTT. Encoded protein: CASSLGPGGGTDTQYF.

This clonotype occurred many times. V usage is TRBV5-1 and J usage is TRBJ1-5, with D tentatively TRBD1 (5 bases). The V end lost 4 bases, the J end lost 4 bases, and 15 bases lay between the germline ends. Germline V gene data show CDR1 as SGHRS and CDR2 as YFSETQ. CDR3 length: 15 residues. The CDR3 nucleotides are TGCGCCAGCAGCCCGGAGGGGACGGGTAATCAGCCCCAGCATTTT. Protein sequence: CASSPEGTGNQPQHF. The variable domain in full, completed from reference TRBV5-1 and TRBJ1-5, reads KAGVTQTPRYLIKTRGQQVTLSCSPISGHRSVSWYQQTPGQGLQFLFEYFSETQRNKGNFPGRFSGRQFSNSRSEMNVSTLELGDSALYLCASSPEGTGNQPQHFGDGTRLSIL.

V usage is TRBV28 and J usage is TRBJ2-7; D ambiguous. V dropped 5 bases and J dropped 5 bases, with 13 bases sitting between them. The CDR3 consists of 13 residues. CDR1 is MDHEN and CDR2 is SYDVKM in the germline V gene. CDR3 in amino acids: CASSPSRLDEQYF. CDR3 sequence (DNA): TGTGCCAGCAGTCCATCACGGCTCGACGAGCAGTACTTC.

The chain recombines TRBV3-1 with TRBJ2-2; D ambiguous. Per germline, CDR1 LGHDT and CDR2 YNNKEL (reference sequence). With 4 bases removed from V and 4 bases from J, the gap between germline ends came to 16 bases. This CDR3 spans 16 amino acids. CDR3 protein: CASSLRTPRATGELFF. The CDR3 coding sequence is TGTGCCAGCAGCCTCCGGACGCCGCGAGCCACCGGGGAGCTGTTTTTT.

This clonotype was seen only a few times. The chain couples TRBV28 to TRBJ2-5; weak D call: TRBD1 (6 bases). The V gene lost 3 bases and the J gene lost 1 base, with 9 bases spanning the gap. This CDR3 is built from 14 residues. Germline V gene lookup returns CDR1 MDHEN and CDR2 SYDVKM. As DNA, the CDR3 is TGTGCCAGCAGTTTTCGCAGGGGCCAAGAGACCCAGTACTTC. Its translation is CASSFRRGQETQYF.

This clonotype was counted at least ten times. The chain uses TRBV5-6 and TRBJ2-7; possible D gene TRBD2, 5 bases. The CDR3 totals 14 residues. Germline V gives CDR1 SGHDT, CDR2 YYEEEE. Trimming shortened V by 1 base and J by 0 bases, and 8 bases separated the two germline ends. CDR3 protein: CASSLRENSYEQYF. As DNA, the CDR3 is TGTGCCAGCAGCTTGAGGGAGAACTCCTACGAGCAGTACTTC.

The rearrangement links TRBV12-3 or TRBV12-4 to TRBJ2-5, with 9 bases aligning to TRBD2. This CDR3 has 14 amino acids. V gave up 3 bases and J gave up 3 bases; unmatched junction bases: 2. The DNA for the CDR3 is TGTGCCAGCAGTTTGGAGCGGGGGGAAGAGACCCAGTACTTC. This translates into CASSLERGEETQYF.

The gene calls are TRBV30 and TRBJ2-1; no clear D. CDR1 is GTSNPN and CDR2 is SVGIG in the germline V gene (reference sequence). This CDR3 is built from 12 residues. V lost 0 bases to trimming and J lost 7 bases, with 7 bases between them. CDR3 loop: CAWSVPGNEQFF. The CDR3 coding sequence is TGTGCCTGGAGTGTACCCGGGAATGAGCAGTTCTTC.

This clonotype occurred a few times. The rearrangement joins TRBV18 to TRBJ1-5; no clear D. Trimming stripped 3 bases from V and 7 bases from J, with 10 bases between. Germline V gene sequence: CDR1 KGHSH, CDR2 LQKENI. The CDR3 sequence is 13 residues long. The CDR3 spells CASSPLHGQPQHF. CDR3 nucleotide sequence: TGTGCCAGCTCACCCTTGCACGGACAGCCCCAGCATTTT.

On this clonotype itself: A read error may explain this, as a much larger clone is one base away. CDR3 sequence reads: CSTRRNIEAFF. CDR3 nucleotide sequence: TGCAGCACTCGTCGGAACATTGAAGCTTTCTTT. This sequence joins TRBV29-1 and TRBJ1-1; D unclear. The CDR3 consists of 11 residues. The germline V gene encodes CDR1 SQVTM and CDR2 ANQGSEA.

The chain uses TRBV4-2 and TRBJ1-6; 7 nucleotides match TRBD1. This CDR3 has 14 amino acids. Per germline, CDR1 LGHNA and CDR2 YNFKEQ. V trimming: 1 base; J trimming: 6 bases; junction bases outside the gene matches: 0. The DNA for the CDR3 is TGTGCCAGCAGCCAAGGACAGGGTAATTCACCCCTCCACTTT. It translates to CASSQGQGNSPLHF.

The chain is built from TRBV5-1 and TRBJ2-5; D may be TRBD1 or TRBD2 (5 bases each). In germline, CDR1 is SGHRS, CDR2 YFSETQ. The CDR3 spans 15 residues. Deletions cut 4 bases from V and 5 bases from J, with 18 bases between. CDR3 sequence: CASSRRYQGAETQYF. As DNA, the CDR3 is TGCGCCAGCAGCCGGAGGTATCAGGGAGCGGAGACCCAGTACTTC.

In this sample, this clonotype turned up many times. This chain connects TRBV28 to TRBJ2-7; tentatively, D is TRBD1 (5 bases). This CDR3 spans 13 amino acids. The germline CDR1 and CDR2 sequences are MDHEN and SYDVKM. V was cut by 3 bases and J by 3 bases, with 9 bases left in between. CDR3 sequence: CASSFGRDYEQYF. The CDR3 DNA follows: TGTGCCAGCAGTTTCGGCAGGGACTACGAGCAGTACTTC.

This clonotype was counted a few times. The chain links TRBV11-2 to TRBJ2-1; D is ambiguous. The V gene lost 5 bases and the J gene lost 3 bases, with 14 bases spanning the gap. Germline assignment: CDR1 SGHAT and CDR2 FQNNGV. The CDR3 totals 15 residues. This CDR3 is CASSPTYANYNEQFF. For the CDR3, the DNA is TGTGCCAGCAGCCCAACCTACGCGAACTACAATGAGCAGTTCTTC.

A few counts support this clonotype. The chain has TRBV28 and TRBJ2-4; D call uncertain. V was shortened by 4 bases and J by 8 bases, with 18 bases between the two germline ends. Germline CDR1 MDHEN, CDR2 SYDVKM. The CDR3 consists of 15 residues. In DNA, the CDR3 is TGTGCCAGCAGTTCCCCCTCTTCGCTGAAGTACATTCAGTACTTC. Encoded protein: CASSSPSSLKYIQYF.

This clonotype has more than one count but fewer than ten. CDR3 sequence (DNA): TGCGCCAGCAGCCAATCGGAGGAAGCTTTCTTT. Protein: CASSQSEEAFF. This rearrangement joins TRBV4-1 to TRBJ1-1; D unclear. This CDR3 comprises 11 residues. Germline lookup yields CDR1 MGHRA and CDR2 YSYEKL. V gave up 2 bases and J gave up 8 bases, with 6 bases separating them.

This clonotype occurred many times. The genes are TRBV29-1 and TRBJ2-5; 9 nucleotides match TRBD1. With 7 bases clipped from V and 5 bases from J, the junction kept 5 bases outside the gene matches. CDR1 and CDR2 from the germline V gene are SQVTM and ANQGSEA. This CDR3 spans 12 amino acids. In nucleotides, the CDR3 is TGCAGCGCTTACGGACAGGGGGAGACCCAGTACTTC. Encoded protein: CSAYGQGETQYF.

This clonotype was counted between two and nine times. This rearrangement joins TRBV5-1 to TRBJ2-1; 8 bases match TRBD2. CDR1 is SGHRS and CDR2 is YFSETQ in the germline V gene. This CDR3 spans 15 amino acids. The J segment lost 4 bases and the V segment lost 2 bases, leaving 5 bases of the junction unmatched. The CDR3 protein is CASSFGSGAYNEQFF. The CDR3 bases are TGCGCCAGCAGCTTCGGTAGCGGGGCATACAATGAGCAGTTCTTC.

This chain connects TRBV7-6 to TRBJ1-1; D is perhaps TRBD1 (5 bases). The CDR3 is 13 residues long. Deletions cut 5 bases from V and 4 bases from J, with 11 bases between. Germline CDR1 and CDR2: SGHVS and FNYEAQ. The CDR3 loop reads CASSPQGGTEAFF. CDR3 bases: TGTGCCAGCAGCCCCCAGGGCGGCACTGAAGCTTTCTTT.